This T cell receptor (beta chain) stems from a study of shared clonotypes between healthy human individuals. Data came from immunoSEQ multiplex PCR; TCRdb stores just in-frame clones and leaves some out. The table lists about half a million clones, around three quarters of them singletons, with approximately 12% in the top ten. Worth noting for this clone: No antigen is known for it.

Study-level results: In this cohort, only blood was sampled, and tissue repertoires likely differ.

Germline CDR1 and CDR2: SGHVS and FQNEAQ. Trimming took 8 bases from V and 3 from J, leaving 10 bases between them. CDR3 size: 12 residues. The chain employs TRBV7-8 and TRBJ2-5; D is unclear. The sequenced material came from PBMCs. This TCR derives from a woman aged 40-49 years in good health. Some clones in this sample may be carry-over from other donors' samples. CDR3 region: CASGSMKETQYF. CDR3 bases: TGTGCCAGCGGTTCAATGAAAGAGACCCAGTACTTC.